One sample yielded the 27 T cell receptor beta chains listed below, sequenced in a study of Graves' ophthalmopathy and Graves' hyperthyroidism. Researchers took RNA transcripts and amplified TCR beta CDR3 regions from them. HTBI-primed RT-PCR formed the first round, and a multiplex PCR formed the second. MiXCR was run by TCRdb on the multiplex PCR reads, yielding one entry per CDR3 protein. This sample has about 740,000 distinct CDR3 sequences, with 35% to 50% found just once. The source material was peripheral blood. These receptors all stem from an adult man with Graves' ophthalmopathy.

This clonotype was observed a handful of times. The rearrangement uses TRBV19 and TRBJ1-5; D possibly corresponds to TRBD1 (5 bases). CDR3 length: 14 residues. Germline V CDR1 and CDR2: LNHDA, SQIVND (reference sequence). Trimming removed 11 bases at V and 7 bases at J, with 21 bases between. CDR3 nucleotide sequence: TGTGCCTGGAGTACGATCCAGGGACGCCAGCCCCAGCATTTT. This codes for CAWSTIQGRQPQHF.

The rearrangement links TRBV29-1 to TRBJ1-1, with D tentatively TRBD1 (5 bases). Germline V CDR1 and CDR2: SQVTM, ANQGSEA. This CDR3 is 14 amino acids long. The ends were cut back, 6 bases at V and 4 bases at J, with 18 bases in the middle. CDR3 protein: CSVEDNNGGTEAFF. The CDR3 nucleotides are TGCAGCGTGGAGGACAATAATGGTGGCACTGAAGCTTTCTTT.

The V call is TRBV5-5, the J call TRBJ2-7; 8 nucleotides match TRBD1. With 4 bases clipped from V and 7 bases from J, the junction kept 4 bases outside the gene matches. There are 12 residues in the CDR3. The germline V gene has CDR1 SGHKS and CDR2 YYEKEE (reference sequence). CDR3 nucleotide sequence: TGTGCCAGCAGCACCGGGACAGGAGAGCAGTACTTC. It translates to CASSTGTGEQYF.

This chain joins TRBV4-3 and TRBJ2-7; D not resolved. Trimming shortened V by 0 bases and J by 3 bases, and 12 bases separated the two germline ends. The CDR3 is 15 residues long. Looked up from germline, CDR1 is LGHNA and CDR2 is YSLEER. CDR3 sequence reads: CASSQDDQPFYEQYF. DNA of the CDR3: TGCGCCAGCAGCCAAGATGATCAGCCTTTCTACGAGCAGTACTTC.

Written as DNA, the CDR3 is TGTGCCAGCAGCGCCCGTCAGGACAGTTCTGAAGCTTTCTTT. This encodes CASSARQDSSEAFF. This rearrangement joins TRBV9 to TRBJ1-1, with D perhaps matching TRBD1 (6 bases). Trimming shortened V by 3 bases and J by 6 bases, and 15 bases separated the two germline ends. The CDR3 totals 14 residues. Germline CDR1 is SGDLS and CDR2 is YYNGEE.

The chain links TRBV3-1 to TRBJ1-5, with 9 nucleotides matching TRBD1. V lost 4 bases, J lost 6 bases, and 4 bases stayed unmatched. The CDR3 runs to 14 residues. Germline V gene lookup returns CDR1 LGHDT and CDR2 YNNKEL (reference sequence). The CDR3 spells CASSPTGGFQPQHF. The CDR3 nucleotides are TGTGCCAGCAGCCCGACAGGGGGGTTTCAGCCCCAGCATTTT. Together with reference TRBV3-1 and TRBJ1-5, the CDR3 gives the full variable domain: DTAVSQTPKYLVTQMGNDKSIKCEQNLGHDTMYWYKQDSKKFLKIMFSYNNKELIINETVPNRFSPKSPDKAHLNLHINSLELGDSAVYFCASSPTGGFQPQHFGDGTRLSIL.

The rearrangement joins TRBV7-3 to TRBJ2-2; D possibly matches TRBD1 or TRBD2 (5 bases each). V was clipped by 4 bases and J by 3 bases, with 9 bases between them. This CDR3 contains 14 residues. Germline V lookup: CDR1 SGHTA, CDR2 FQGTGA. The DNA of the CDR3 is TGTGCCAGCAGCTCGATGGGGGACACCGGGGAGCTGTTTTTT. It specifies CASSSMGDTGELFF.

This chain joins TRBV14 and TRBJ1-4; TRBD1 matches at 8 bases. This CDR3 has 18 residues. Trimming took 4 bases from V and 0 from J; bases not matched to a gene: 10. The germline gives CDR1 SGHDN, CDR2 FVKESK. This CDR3 reads CASSPAGTGAATNEKLFF. For the CDR3, the DNA is TGTGCCAGCAGCCCCGCCGGGACAGGAGCTGCAACTAATGAAAAACTGTTTTTT.

The sample holds a few counts of this clonotype. The V and J genes are TRBV6-2 or TRBV6-3 and TRBJ1-2; D remains ambiguous. The CDR3 runs to 13 residues. The V end lost 2 bases, the J end lost 3 bases, and 7 bases lay between the germline ends. Germline V gives CDR1 MNHEY, CDR2 SVGEGT. CDR3 nucleotides: TGTGCCAGCAGTTACCGGCTCCACTATGGCTACACCTTC. Its protein is CASSYRLHYGYTF.

The V and J genes are TRBV11-2 and TRBJ2-5; D remains ambiguous. CDR3 length: 9 residues. CDR1 is SGHAT and CDR2 is FQNNGV in the germline V gene. Trimming cost V 3 bases and J 9 bases, with 2 bases left between them. This chain's CDR3 is CASSFPQYF. CDR3 DNA: TGTGCCAGCAGCTTCCCCCAGTACTTC.

The CDR3 nucleotides are TGTGCCAGCAGCTACACAGGTAGTCTCGAGCAGTACTTC. Protein: CASSYTGSLEQYF. V is TRBV14 and J is TRBJ2-7, with D possibly matching TRBD1 (5 bases). CDR3 size: 13 residues. Germline V gene lookup returns CDR1 SGHDN and CDR2 FVKESK. V was clipped by 5 bases and J by 6 bases, with 14 bases between them.

The chain employs TRBV7-9 and TRBJ1-2; 7 bases fit TRBD1. Trimming cost V 2 bases and J 10 bases; bases outside gene matches: 10. Germline V gene sequence: CDR1 SEHNR, CDR2 FQNEAQ (reference sequence). The CDR3 runs to 14 residues. CDR3 nucleotides: TGTGCCAGCAGCTTAACAGGGGCGTCTAGTTTCTACACCTTC. This encodes CASSLTGASSFYTF. Using reference TRBV7-9 and TRBJ1-2 for the parts outside the CDR3, the full variable domain is DTGVSQNPRHKITKRGQNVTFRCDPISEHNRLYWYRQTLGQGPEFLTYFQNEAQLEKSRLLSDRFSAERPKGSFSTLEIQRTEQGDSAMYLCASSLTGASSFYTFGSGTRLTVV.

As to this clonotype: Its ends do not fully match the called genes, so a read error is possible. J is TRBJ2-7 and V is TRBV29-1, with 8 bases matching TRBD1. The CDR3 is made up of 12 amino acids. CDR1 is SQVTM, CDR2 ANQGSEA, per germline. The CDR3 nucleotides are TGCAGCGTTGGCGGACAGGGCCACGAGCAGCACTTC. It encodes CSVGGQGHEQHF.

The chain recombines TRBV20-1 with TRBJ2-7; D possibly uses TRBD1 or TRBD2 (5 bases each). Germline V lookup: CDR1 DFQATT, CDR2 SNEGSKA (reference sequence). The CDR3 is 13 amino acids. With 3 bases removed from V and 2 bases from J, the gap between germline ends came to 11 bases. This chain's CDR3 is CSASYGAPYEQYF. CDR3 nucleotide sequence: TGCAGTGCTAGTTACGGGGCCCCCTACGAGCAGTACTTC.

On this clonotype: A single base separates this from a much larger clone, so it may be a read error. The V gene is TRBV19, the J gene TRBJ2-6; D uncertain. Between the trimmed V and J ends, which lost 9 bases and 0 bases, there was a span of 9 bases. The CDR3 spans 14 residues. CDR1 LNHDA and CDR2 SQIVND come from the germline V gene (reference sequence). The CDR3 DNA is TGTGCCAGCCGCTCCTCCTCTGGGGCCAACGTCCTGACTTTC. Its protein is CASRSSSGANVLTF.

The table lists this clonotype with many counts. The chain combines TRBV9 with TRBJ2-5, with 9 nucleotides matching TRBD2. The CDR3 runs 14 residues. Germline CDR1 and CDR2: SGDLS and YYNGEE. The V gene end was trimmed by 4 bases and the J gene end by 5 bases; junction bases not matched to a gene: 6. The CDR3 DNA is TGTGCCAGCAGCTTACAAGCGGGGGGTGAGACCCAGTACTTC. This codes for CASSLQAGGETQYF.

This clonotype was detected a few times. This may be a read error, as it is one base from a much larger clone. The chain carries TRBV29-1 and TRBJ1-4; maybe TRBD1 (6 bases). Trimming stripped 5 bases from V and 5 bases from J, with 21 bases between. Germline loops: CDR1 SQVTM, CDR2 ANQGSEA. The length of the CDR3 is 16 residues. The CDR3 is CSVIRDNFFRNEKLFF. The CDR3 region has the DNA TGCAGCGTTATTCGGGACAACTTCTTCAGAAATGAAAAACTGTTTTTT.

V and J are TRBV5-6 and TRBJ1-1, with no clear D. V dropped 4 bases and J dropped 5 bases, with 24 bases sitting between them. Germline CDR1 and CDR2: SGHDT and YYEEEE. The CDR3 loop spans 17 amino acids. CDR3 loop: CASSHPSWWLSGTEAFF. CDR3 sequence (DNA): TGTGCCAGCAGCCACCCCTCGTGGTGGCTTTCCGGGACTGAAGCTTTCTTT.

The table lists this clonotype with many counts. The chain links TRBV9 to TRBJ2-2; 9 bases fit TRBD2. This CDR3 region has 16 residues. Per germline, CDR1 SGDLS and CDR2 YYNGEE. Unmatched junction bases numbered 3, after V lost 1 base and J lost 2 bases. CDR3 sequence: CASSVQAGGNTGELFF. DNA of the CDR3: TGTGCCAGCAGCGTACAAGCGGGGGGCAACACCGGGGAGCTGTTTTTT. The full variable domain, with the rest looked up from reference TRBV9 and TRBJ2-2, is DSGVTQTPKHLITATGQRVTLRCSPRSGDLSVYWYQQSLDQGLQFLIQYYNGEERAKGNILERFSAQQFPDLHSELNLSSLELGDSALYFCASSVQAGGNTGELFFGEGSRLTVL.

This clonotype was seen repeatedly, ten times or more. The chain couples TRBV29-1 to TRBJ2-7, with no clear D. This CDR3 is built from 12 residues. CDR1 is SQVTM, CDR2 ANQGSEA, per germline. Trimming cost V 1 base and J 2 bases, with 6 bases left between them. The CDR3 DNA reads TGCAGCGTTGAAGTCCGCCCCTACGAGCAGTACTTC. Translation: CSVEVRPYEQYF.

As concerns this clonotype: A read error is likely, as this CDR3 ends without the conserved phenylalanine or tryptophan. V and J are TRBV7-9 and TRBJ2-6; TRBD1 matches at 9 bases. Germline CDR1 and CDR2: SEHNR and FQNEAQ (reference sequence). J lost 0 bases, V lost 4 bases, and 7 bases had no gene match. This CDR3 is 18 amino acids long. The CDR3 region has the DNA TGTGCCAGCAGCTCCTACAGGGGGCTTATCTCTGGGGCCAACGTCCTGACTTTG. Residues: CASSSYRGLISGANVLTL.

V and J are TRBV19 and TRBJ2-7; D tentatively reads TRBD1 or TRBD2 (6 bases each). Germline V gives CDR1 LNHDA, CDR2 SQIVND (reference sequence). This CDR3 has 15 residues. The V and J ends lost 5 bases and 1 base respectively, with 15 bases between them. CDR3 bases: TGTGCCAGTAGTCAAAGGGGGGCCCAGTCCTACGAGCAGTACTTC. This translates into CASSQRGAQSYEQYF. Filled out from reference TRBV19 and TRBJ2-7, the complete variable domain reads DGGITQSPKYLFRKEGQNVTLSCEQNLNHDAMYWYRQDPGQGLRLIYYSQIVNDFQKGDIAEGYSVSREKKESFPLTVTSAQKNPTAFYLCASSQRGAQSYEQYFGPGTRLTVT.

The chain couples TRBV9 to TRBJ1-1; TRBD1 is a possible D gene (6 bases). Germline values: CDR1 SGDLS, CDR2 YYNGEE. The CDR3 sequence is 15 residues long. The V gene lost 3 bases and the J gene lost 0 bases, with 12 bases spanning the gap. The chain's CDR3 is CASSARDNLNTEAFF. The CDR3 DNA follows: TGTGCCAGCAGCGCTCGGGACAACTTGAACACTGAAGCTTTCTTT.

The chain has TRBV12-3 or TRBV12-4 and TRBJ1-3, with 8 bases that match TRBD1. This CDR3 contains 15 residues. V trimming: 5 bases; J trimming: 2 bases; junction bases outside the gene matches: 5. The CDR3 spells CASSRPGQAGNTIYF. In nucleotides, the CDR3 is TGTGCCAGCAGTCGTCCGGGACAGGCTGGAAACACCATATATTTT.

In this sample, this clonotype turned up many times. The junction differs from germline at one of its ends, possibly a read error. The chain carries TRBV24-1 and TRBJ1-5, with D perhaps matching TRBD1 (6 bases). CDR1 KGHDR and CDR2 SFDVKD come from the germline V gene. CDR3 length equals 15 residues. In DNA, the CDR3 is TGTGCCAGCAGTTACGGGAGGGGGAATGATCAGCCCCAGCATTTT. Protein: CASSYGRGNDQPQHF.

Ten or more counts support this clonotype. The chain uses TRBV29-1 and TRBJ2-5, with 7 bases fitting TRBD1. Trimming took 7 bases from V and 4 from J; bases not matched to a gene: 6. Looked up from germline, CDR1 is SQVTM and CDR2 is ANQGSEA. This CDR3 contains 12 residues. The CDR3 sequence is CSAVHRGETQYF. The CDR3 nucleotides read TGCAGCGCCGTGCACAGGGGAGAGACCCAGTACTTC.

The rearrangement joins TRBV5-1 to TRBJ2-7; 11 bases align to TRBD2. The CDR3 spans 15 residues. V trimming: 6 bases; J trimming: 3 bases; junction bases outside the gene matches: 8. Germline V CDR1 and CDR2: SGHRS, YFSETQ. CDR3 sequence (DNA): TGCGCCAGCACTATGGGGCTAGCGGGAGGCTACGAGCAGTACTTC. Its translation: CASTMGLAGGYEQYF.